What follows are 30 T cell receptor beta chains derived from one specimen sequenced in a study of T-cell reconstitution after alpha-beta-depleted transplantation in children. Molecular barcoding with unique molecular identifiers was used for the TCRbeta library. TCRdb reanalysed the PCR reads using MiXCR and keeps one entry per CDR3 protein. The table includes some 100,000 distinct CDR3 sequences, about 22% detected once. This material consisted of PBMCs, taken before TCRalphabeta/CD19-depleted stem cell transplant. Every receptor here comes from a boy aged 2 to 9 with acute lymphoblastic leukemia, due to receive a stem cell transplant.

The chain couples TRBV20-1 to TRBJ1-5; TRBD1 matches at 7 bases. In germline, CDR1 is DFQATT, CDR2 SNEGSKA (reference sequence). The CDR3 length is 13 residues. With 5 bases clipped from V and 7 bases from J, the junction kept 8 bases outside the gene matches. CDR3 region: CSAFRGGGQPQHF. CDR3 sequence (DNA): TGCAGTGCTTTCAGGGGGGGTGGACAGCCCCAGCATTTT.

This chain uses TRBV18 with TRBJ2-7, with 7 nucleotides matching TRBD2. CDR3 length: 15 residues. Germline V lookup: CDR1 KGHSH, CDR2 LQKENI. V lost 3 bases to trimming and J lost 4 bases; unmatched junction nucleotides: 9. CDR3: CASSPTPGLLYEQYF. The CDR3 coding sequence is TGTGCCAGCTCACCGACCCCGGGACTATTATACGAGCAGTACTTC.

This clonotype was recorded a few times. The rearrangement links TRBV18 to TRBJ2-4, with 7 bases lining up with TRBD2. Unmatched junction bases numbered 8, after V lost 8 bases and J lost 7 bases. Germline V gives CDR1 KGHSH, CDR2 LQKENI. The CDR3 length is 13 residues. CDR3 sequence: CASHAGERNIQYF. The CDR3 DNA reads TGTGCCAGCCATGCGGGAGAAAGGAACATTCAGTACTTC.

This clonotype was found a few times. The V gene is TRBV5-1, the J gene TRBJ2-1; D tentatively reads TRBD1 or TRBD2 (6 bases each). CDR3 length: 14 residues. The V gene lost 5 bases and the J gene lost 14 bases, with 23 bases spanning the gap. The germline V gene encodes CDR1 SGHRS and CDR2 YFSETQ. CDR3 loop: CASSTVLGQTGEFF. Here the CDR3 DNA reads TGCGCCAGCAGTACGGTATTGGGACAAACGGGGGAGTTCTTC.

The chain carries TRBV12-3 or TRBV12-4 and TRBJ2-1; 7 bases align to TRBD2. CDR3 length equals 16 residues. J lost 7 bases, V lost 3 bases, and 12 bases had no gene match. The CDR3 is CASSFPPASGYNEQFF. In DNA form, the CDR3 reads TGTGCCAGCAGTTTCCCCCCCGCTAGCGGATATAATGAGCAGTTCTTC.

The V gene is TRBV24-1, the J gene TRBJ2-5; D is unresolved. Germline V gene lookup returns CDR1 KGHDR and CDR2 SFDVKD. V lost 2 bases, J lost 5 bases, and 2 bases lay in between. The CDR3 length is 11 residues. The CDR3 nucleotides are TGTGCCACCAGTGATTGGGAGACCCAGTACTTC. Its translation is CATSDWETQYF.

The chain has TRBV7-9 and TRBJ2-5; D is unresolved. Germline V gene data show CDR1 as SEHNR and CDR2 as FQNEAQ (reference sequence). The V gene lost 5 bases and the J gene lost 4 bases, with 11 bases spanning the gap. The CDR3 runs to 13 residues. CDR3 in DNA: TGTGCCAGCAGCCATACGAACGGAGAGACCCAGTACTTC. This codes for CASSHTNGETQYF.

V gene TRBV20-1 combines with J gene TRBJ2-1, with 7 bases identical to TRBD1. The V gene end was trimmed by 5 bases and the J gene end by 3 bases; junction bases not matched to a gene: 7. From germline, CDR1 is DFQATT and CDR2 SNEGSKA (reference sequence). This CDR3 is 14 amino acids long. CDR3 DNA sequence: TGCAGTGCTTACTACAGGGGAGACTACAATGAGCAGTTCTTC. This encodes CSAYYRGDYNEQFF.

Here the CDR3 DNA reads TGTGCCAGCAGTTTGTTTTCCTCGACGGGACAGAGAGCTTTCTTT. Its translation: CASSLFSSTGQRAFF. V gene TRBV28 combines with J gene TRBJ1-1, with 7 bases fitting TRBD1. Per germline, CDR1 MDHEN and CDR2 SYDVKM. Germline trimming cut 3 bases from V and 10 bases from J; bases unmatched to any gene: 14. This CDR3 region has 15 residues. Complete variable domain (other parts from reference TRBV28 and TRBJ1-1): DVKVTQSSRYLVKRTGEKVFLECVQDMDHENMFWYRQDPGLGLRLIYFSYDVKMKEKGDIPEGYSVSREKKERFSLILESASTNQTSMYLCASSLFSSTGQRAFFGQGTRLTVV.

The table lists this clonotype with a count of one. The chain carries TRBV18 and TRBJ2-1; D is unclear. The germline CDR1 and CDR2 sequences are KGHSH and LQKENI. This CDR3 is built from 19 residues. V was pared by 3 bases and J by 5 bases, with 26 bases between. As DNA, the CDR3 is TGTGCCAGCTCACCCGTATTGCTACGTGATGTCGCCTCTGACAATGAGCAGTTCTTC. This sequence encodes CASSPVLLRDVASDNEQFF.

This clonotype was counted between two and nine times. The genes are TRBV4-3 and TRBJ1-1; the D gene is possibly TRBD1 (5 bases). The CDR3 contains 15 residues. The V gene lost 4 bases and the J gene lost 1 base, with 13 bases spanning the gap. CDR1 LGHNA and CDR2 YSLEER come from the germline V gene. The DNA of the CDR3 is TGCGCCAGCAGCCGGGACCTCAATGGGAACACTGAAGCTTTCTTT. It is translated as CASSRDLNGNTEAFF.

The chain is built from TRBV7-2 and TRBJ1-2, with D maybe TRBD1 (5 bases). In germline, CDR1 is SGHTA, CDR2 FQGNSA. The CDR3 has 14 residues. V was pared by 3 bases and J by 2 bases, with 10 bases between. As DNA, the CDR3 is TGTGCCAGCAGCTTCGGATCAGGGAACTATGGCTACACCTTC. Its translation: CASSFGSGNYGYTF.

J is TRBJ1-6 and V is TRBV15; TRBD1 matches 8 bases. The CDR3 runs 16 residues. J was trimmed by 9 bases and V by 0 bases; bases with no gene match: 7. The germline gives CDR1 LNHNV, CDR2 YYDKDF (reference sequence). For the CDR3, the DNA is TGTGCCACCAGCAGAGAACCAACAGGGGGTGGTTCACCCCTCCACTTT. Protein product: CATSREPTGGGSPLHF.

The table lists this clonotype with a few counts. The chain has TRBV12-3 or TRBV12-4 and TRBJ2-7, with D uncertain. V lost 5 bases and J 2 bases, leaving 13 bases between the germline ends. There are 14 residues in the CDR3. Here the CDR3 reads CASSPPRFTYEQYF. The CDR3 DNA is TGTGCCAGCAGTCCGCCGCGGTTTACCTACGAGCAGTACTTC.

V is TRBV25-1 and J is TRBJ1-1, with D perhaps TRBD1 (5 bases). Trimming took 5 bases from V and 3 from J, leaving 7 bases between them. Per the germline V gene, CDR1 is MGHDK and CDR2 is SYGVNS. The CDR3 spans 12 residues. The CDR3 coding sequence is TGTGCCAGCAGTCCCAGGGACACTGAAGCTTTCTTT. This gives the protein CASSPRDTEAFF. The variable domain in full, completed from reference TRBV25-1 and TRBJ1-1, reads EADIYQTPRYLVIGTGKKITLECSQTMGHDKMYWYQQDPGMELHLIHYSYGVNSTEKGDLSSESTVSRIRTEHFPLTLESARPSHTSQYLCASSPRDTEAFFGQGTRLTVV.

This CDR3 is CSTKQGADTGELFF. The DNA of the CDR3 is TGCAGTACGAAACAGGGGGCGGACACCGGGGAGCTGTTTTTT. The rearrangement uses TRBV20-1 and TRBJ2-2, with TRBD1 identical over 9 bases. Trimming took 8 bases from V and 3 from J; bases not matched to a gene: 7. The CDR3 sequence is 14 residues long. The germline CDR1 and CDR2 sequences are DFQATT and SNEGSKA (reference sequence).

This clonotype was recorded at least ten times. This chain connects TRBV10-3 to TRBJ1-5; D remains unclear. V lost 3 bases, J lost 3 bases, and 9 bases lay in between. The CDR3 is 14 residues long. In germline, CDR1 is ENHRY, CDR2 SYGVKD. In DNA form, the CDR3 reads TGTGCCATCAGTGATGGGAGCACCAATCAGCCCCAGCATTTT. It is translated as CAISDGSTNQPQHF.

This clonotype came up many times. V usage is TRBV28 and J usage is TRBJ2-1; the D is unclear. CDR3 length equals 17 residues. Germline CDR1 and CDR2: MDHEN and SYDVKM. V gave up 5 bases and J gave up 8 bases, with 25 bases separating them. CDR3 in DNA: TGTGCCAGCAGTCCTCCGTACTCACTTCCACAAAGTGATGAGCAGTTCTTC. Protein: CASSPPYSLPQSDEQFF.

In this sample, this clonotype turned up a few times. The CDR3: CASSLRRQGKPYEQYF. CDR3 sequence (DNA): TGTGCCAGCAGTTTACGCCGACAGGGAAAACCGTACGAGCAGTACTTC. The rearrangement uses TRBV27 and TRBJ2-7, with 7 bases aligning to TRBD1. The CDR3 contains 16 residues. Per the germline V gene, CDR1 is MNHEY and CDR2 is SMNVEV (reference sequence). The J segment lost 4 bases and the V segment lost 2 bases, leaving 11 bases of the junction unmatched.

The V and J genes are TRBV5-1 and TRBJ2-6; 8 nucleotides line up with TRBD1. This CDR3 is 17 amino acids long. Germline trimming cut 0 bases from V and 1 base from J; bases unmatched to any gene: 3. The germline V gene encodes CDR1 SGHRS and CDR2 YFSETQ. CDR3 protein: CASSLDGQGSGANVLTF. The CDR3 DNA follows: TGCGCCAGCAGCTTGGATGGACAGGGATCTGGGGCCAACGTCCTGACTTTC.

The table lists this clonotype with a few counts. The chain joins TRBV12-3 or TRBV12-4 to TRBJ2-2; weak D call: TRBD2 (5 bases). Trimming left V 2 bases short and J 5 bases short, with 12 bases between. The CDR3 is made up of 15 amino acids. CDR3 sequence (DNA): TGTGCCAGCAGTTTAAGCCTACTAGATACCGGGGAGCTGTTTTTT. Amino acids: CASSLSLLDTGELFF.

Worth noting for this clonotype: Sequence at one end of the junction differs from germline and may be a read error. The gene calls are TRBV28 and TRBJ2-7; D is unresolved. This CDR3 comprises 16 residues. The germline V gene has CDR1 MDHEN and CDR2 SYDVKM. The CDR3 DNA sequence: TGTGCCTGCAGTTTACCTACGCGCGGCTCTGGGTACGAGCAATACTTC. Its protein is CACSLPTRGSGYEQYF.

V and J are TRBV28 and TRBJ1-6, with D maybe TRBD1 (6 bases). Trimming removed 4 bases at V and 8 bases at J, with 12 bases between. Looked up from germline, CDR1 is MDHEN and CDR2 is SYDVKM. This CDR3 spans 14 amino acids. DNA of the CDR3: TGTGCCAGCAGTTGGGTGACAGGCGATTCACCCCTCCACTTT. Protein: CASSWVTGDSPLHF.

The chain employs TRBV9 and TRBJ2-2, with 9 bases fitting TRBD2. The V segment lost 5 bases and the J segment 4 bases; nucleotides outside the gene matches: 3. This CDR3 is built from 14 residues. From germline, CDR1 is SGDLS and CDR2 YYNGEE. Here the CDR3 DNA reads TGTGCCAGCAGTCCTAGCGGGGCCACCGGGGAGCTGTTTTTT. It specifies CASSPSGATGELFF.

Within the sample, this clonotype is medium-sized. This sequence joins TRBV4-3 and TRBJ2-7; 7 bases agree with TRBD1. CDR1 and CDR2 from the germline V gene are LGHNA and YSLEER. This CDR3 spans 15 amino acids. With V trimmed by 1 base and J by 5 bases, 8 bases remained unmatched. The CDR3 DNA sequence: TGCGCCAGCAGCCAAGGTGTGACAGGGTTGGACGAGCAGTACTTC. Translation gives CASSQGVTGLDEQYF.

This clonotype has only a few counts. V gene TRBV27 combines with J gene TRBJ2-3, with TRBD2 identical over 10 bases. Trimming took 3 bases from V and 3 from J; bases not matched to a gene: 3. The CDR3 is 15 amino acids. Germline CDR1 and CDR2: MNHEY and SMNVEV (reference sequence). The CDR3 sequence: CASSFSGRRTDTQYF. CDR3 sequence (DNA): TGTGCCAGCAGTTTTAGCGGGAGGAGGACAGATACGCAGTATTTT.

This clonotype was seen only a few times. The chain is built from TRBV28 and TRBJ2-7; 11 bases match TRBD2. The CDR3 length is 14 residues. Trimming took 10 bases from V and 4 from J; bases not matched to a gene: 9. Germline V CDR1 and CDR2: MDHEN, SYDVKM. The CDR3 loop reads CATYDTSGSYEQYF. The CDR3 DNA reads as TGTGCCACTTACGATACTAGCGGGAGTTACGAGCAGTACTTC.

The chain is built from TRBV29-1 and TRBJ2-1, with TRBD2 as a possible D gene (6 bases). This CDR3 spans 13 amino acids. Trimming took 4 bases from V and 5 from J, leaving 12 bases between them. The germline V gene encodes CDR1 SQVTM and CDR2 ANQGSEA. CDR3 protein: CSVGAGPDNEQFF. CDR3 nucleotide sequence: TGCAGCGTTGGAGCGGGCCCCGACAATGAGCAGTTCTTC.

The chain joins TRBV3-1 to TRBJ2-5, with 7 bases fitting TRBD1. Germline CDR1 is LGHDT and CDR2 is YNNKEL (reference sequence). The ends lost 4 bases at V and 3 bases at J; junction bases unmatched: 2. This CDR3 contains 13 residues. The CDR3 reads CASSPGQKETQYF. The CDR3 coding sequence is TGTGCCAGCAGCCCGGGACAGAAAGAGACCCAGTACTTC.

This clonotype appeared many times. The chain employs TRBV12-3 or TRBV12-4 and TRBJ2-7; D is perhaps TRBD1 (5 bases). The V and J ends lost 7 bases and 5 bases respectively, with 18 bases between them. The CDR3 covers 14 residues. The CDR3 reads CASTRRAGLHEQYF. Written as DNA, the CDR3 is TGTGCCAGCACCCGAAGAGCAGGGCTCCACGAGCAGTACTTC.